This T cell receptor beta chain was documented in a study of control samples from healthy donors and cancer patients. The method was immunoSEQ multiplex PCR; TCRdb's version includes in-frame clones alone and lacks a portion of them. In the table there are some 150,000 clones, about 94% of which are singletons. Looked up from germline, CDR1 is MDHEN and CDR2 is SYDVKM. V lost 5 bases, J lost 8 bases, and 15 bases lay in between. The CDR3 contains 13 residues. This clonotype was sampled from a man aged 55-75 years with colorectal cancer. What was sequenced was PBMCs. The V gene is TRBV28, the J gene TRBJ1-2; tentatively, D is TRBD1 (5 bases). As DNA, the CDR3 is TGTGCCAGCAGTCCCCCCCCGGGGGGAGGCTACACCTTC. Translated, it gives CASSPPPGGGYTF.